This T cell receptor beta chain came from a study of blood T cell repertoires in COVID-19. Study as a whole: Researchers got acute and convalescent COVID-19 samples from the United States, Italy and Spain. In each case, the material was cDNA or gDNA derived from T cells, B-cell-depleted T cells, or PBMCs.

CDR1 is MNHEY and CDR2 is SMNVEV in the germline V gene (reference sequence). V was cut by 8 bases and J by 4 bases, with 11 bases left in between. CDR3 length equals 12 residues. Authors' data handling: Amplification of reference gene primers provided the estimated nucleated cell counts. Libraries were prepared by immunoSEQ multiplex PCR; TCRdb keeps only in-frame clonotypes and omits some of them. V, J and clone size are those of that table, while D and trimming were read from the DNA. The table lists 250,000 to 300,000 clones, approximately 92% of them singletons. The sample consisted of peripheral blood. The rearrangement uses TRBV27 and TRBJ1-1; possibly TRBD1 for D (5 bases). This sequence was found in a middle-aged woman who had recovered from COVID-19. In nucleotides, the CDR3 is TGTGCCAGCGCTCAGGGTCGCACTGAAGCTTTCTTT. Its protein product is CASAQGRTEAFF.